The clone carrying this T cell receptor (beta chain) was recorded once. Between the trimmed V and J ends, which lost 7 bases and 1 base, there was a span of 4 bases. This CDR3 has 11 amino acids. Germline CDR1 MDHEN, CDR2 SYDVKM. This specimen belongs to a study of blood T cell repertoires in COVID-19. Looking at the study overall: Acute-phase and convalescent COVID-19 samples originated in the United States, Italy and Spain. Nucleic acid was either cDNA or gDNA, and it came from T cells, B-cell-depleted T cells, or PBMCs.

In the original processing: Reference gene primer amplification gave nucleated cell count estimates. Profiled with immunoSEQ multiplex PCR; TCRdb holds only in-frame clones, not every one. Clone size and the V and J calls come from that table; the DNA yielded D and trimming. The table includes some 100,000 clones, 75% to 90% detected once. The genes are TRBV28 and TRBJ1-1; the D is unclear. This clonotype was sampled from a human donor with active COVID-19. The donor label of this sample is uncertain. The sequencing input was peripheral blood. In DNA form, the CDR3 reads TGTGCCAGCAACTCGAACACTGAAGCTTTCTTT. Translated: CASNSNTEAFF.